The sequence of this T cell receptor (beta chain) was determined in a study of PD-L1 blockade in urothelial cancer. Study-level information: Specimens of blood held a median count of about 150,000 T cells.

TCRdb's table, derived via immunoSEQ multiplex PCR, lists solely in-frame clones and lacks some. The repertoire holds under 35,000 clones, over 80% seen once, with more than 3% in the top ten. The germline V and J ends were trimmed by 2 bases and 0 bases, with 21 bases remaining between them. The V gene's germline CDR1 is SGHDT and CDR2 YYEEEE. The CDR3 length is 18 residues. J is TRBJ2-7 and V is TRBV5-6, with D perhaps TRBD1 (5 bases). The origin of this receptor is a man aged 50 to 60 with urothelial cancer. The sample here was PBMCs, taken around atezolizumab (anti-PD-L1) treatment. Here the CDR3 DNA reads TGTGCCAGCAGCTTACAGAATCAGGGTTGGGGCGGCTCCTACGAGCAGTACTTC. Amino acid sequence: CASSLQNQGWGGSYEQYF.